This T cell receptor (beta chain) derives from a study of cytomegalovirus exposure and HLA in healthy donors. Overall study: According to later analysis, the same platform produced the 120 validation and 666 first-cohort repertoires.

Notes on this clone: Its antigen remains unidentified. The sample has other DNA sequences that encode this CDR3 too.

Measured with immunoSEQ multiplex PCR; TCRdb has only the in-frame clones, and not every one. The sample carries about 280,000 clones, over 75% recorded once. Germline V lookup: CDR1 SGDLS, CDR2 YYNGEE. Trimming took off 0 bases at V and 1 base at J, with 11 bases between the two ends. This CDR3 region has 15 residues. General study points: Among TCR beta chains, those listed as cytomegalovirus-associated numbered around 160. The finding came from a later analysis; first-cohort TCR clusters tended to co-occur in the 120 or so validation repertoires.

The donors were part of the validation cohort, which consisted of about 130 subjects and was separate from the first cohort of around 620 subjects. The receptor was isolated from a woman younger than 30 in good health and CMV-seronegative. This chain uses TRBV9 with TRBJ2-7, with a tentative D call TRBD1 (6 bases). Sequencing input: PBMCs. The CDR3 sequence is CASSVGAGASYEQYF. For the CDR3, the DNA is TGTGCCAGCAGCGTAGGCGCAGGGGCGTCCTACGAGCAGTACTTC.